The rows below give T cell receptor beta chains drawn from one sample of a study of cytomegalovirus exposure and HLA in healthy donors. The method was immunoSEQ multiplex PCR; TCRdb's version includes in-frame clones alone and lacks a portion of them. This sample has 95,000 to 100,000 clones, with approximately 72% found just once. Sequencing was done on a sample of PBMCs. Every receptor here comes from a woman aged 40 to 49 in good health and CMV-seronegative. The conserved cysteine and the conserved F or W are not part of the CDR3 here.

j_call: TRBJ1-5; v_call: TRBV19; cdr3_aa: ASRTPGGRFQPQH
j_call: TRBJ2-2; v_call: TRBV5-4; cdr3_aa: ASSLNRGPTGELF
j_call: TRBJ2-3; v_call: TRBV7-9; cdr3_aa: ASSPLGGVGSDTQY
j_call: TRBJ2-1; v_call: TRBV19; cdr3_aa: ASSGGSDTYNEQF
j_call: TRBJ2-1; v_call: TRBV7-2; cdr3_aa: ASSLGTARNNEQF
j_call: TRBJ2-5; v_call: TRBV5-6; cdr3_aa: ASSLVQGQETQY
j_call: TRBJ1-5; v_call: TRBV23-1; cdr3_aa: ASSQWDRGNQPQH
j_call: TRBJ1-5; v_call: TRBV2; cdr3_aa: ASRENSNQPQH
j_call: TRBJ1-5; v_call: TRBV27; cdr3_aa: ATGTAKAVPQH
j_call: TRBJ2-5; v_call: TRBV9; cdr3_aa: ASSPGGYSQETQY
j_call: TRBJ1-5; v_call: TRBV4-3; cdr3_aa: ASSQDLGRGNQPQH
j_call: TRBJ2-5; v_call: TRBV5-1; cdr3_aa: ASSTDPQGLGETQY
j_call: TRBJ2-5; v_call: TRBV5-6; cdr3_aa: ASSLAAASGGAGEQY
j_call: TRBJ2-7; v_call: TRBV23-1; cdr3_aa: ASSQSTGVTYEQY
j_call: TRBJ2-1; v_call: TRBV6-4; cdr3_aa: ASSDSGTGGNEQF
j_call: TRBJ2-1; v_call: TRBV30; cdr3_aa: AWSVVRDRGFEQF
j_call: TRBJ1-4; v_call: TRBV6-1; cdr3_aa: ASSDSLHEKLF
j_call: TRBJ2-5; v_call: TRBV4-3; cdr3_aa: ASSQEGADQETQY
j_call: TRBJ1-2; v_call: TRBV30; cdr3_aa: AWNSGGNYGYT
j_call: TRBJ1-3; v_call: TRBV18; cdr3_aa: ASSPPSQGGNTIY
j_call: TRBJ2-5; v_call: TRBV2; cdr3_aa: ASTAKLAGETQY
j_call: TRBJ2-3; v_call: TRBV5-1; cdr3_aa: ASSLQQYSTDTQY
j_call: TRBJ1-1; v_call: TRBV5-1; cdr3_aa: ASRLTGNTEAF
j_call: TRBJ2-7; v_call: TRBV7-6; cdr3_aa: ASSLTTSSYEQY
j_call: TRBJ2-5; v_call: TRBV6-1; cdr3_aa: ASSSIETQY
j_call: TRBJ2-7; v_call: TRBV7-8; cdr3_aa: ASSLVATSGGASYEQY
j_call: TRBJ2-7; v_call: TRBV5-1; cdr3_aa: ASSPWTSASSYEQY
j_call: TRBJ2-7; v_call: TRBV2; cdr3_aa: ASSEAVQY
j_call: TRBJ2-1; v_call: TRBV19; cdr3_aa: AAGTGRYNEQF